This T cell receptor beta chain was sequenced during a study of cytomegalovirus exposure and HLA in healthy donors. About the study: The study placed 80% to 90% of its roughly 400 genotyped donors in the Caucasian-associated ancestry cluster.

J gave up 5 bases and V 4 bases, and 8 bases lay outside the gene matches. CDR1 is SGHNT and CDR2 is YYREEE in the germline V gene (reference sequence). This CDR3 region has 15 residues. General study findings and limits: Reports indicated that the classifier achieved high specificity and sensitivity in diagnosing cytomegalovirus status. Roughly even sequencing depth across donors was the assumption behind the presence/absence analyses. The study designated 164 TCR beta chains cytomegalovirus-associated.

The PCR contained 60 Vbeta and 13 Jbeta primers. TCRdb's copy holds only in-frame clones and misses some; the assay was immunoSEQ multiplex PCR. Of around 130,000 clones detected, around four fifths appear once; the ten largest clones hold around 2%. For this clone: Its specificity is unknown.

Specimen: PBMCs. The V gene is TRBV5-4, the J gene TRBJ2-5; TRBD2 agrees at 10 bases. The receptor was isolated from a man aged 35 to 55 in good health and CMV-seronegative. CDR3 nucleotides: TGTGCCAGCAGCCGGACTAGCGGAGAGGGGGAGACCCAGTACTTC. It encodes CASSRTSGEGETQYF. The full variable domain, in which reference TRBV5-4 and TRBJ2-5 provide the parts outside the CDR3, is ETGVTQSPTHLIKTRGQQVTLRCSSQSGHNTVSWYQQALGQGPQFIFQYYREEENGRGNFPPRFSGLQFPNYSSELNVNALELDDSALYLCASSRTSGEGETQYFGPGTRLLVL.